This T cell receptor (beta chain) originates from a study of shared clonotypes between healthy human individuals. The V end was cut by 4 bases, the J end by 14 bases, with 14 bases between. This CDR3 has 11 residues. Germline V lookup: CDR1 ENHRY, CDR2 SYGVKD. This table comes from immunoSEQ multiplex PCR, and its TCRdb copy is limited to in-frame clones, with some not included. The data hold 1,500,000 or so clones, with 97% to 99% observed a single time. This sequence originates from a man aged 25-40 years in good health. Sequenced input: naive CD4+ T cells sorted from blood. Subset defined: CD45RA+ positively selected. The V call is TRBV10-3, the J call TRBJ1-2; the D gene is possibly TRBD1 (5 bases). CDR3 protein: CAISAGPTKTF. The CDR3 DNA follows: TGTGCCATCAGTGCGGGGCCTACTAAGACCTTC.